These 20 T cell receptor beta chains came from one sample sequenced in a study of HIV-infected children after antiretroviral therapy interruption. Treatment of the sample: PENTA 11 planned treatment interruption arm or continuous ART arm. The TCR library was built from RNA with a 3' RACE protocol and unique molecular identifiers. TCRdb recomputed calls from the 3' RACE reads with MiXCR, one row per CDR3 protein. The sample has approximately 96,000 distinct CDR3 sequences, 6.9% seen once. The sample consisted of CD45RA+ CD4+ T cells from PBMCs, pooled from several time points, taken from a donor given antiretroviral therapy, either interrupted or continuous. Stated subset: naive CD4+ CD45RA+ CD45RO- T cells. Receptors originate from a pool of human donors with HIV.

The gene calls are TRBV29-1 and TRBJ1-1, with TRBD1 matching 9 bases. The germline CDR1 and CDR2 sequences are SQVTM and ANQGSEA. Trimming cost V 6 bases and J 0 bases; bases outside gene matches: 8. This CDR3 has 15 amino acids. Here the CDR3 reads CSVQDRGGMNTEAFF. The CDR3 DNA is TGCAGCGTCCAGGACAGGGGTGGAATGAACACTGAAGCTTTCTTT.

This clonotype was detected only a few times. The J gene is TRBJ1-1, the V gene TRBV12-3 or TRBV12-4; tentative D call: TRBD1 (6 bases). There are 14 residues in the CDR3. V was clipped by 5 bases and J by 3 bases, with 13 bases between them. CDR3 DNA sequence: TGTGCCAGCAGTCCTACAGGGAGGGACACTGAAGCTTTCTTT. This encodes CASSPTGRDTEAFF.

This clonotype was observed once. The genes are TRBV7-2 and TRBJ2-3; D not certain. CDR3 length: 13 residues. Trimming cost V 5 bases and J 1 base, with 7 bases left between them. Per the germline V gene, CDR1 is SGHTA and CDR2 is FQGNSA. CDR3 coding DNA: TGTGCCAGCAGCGCCACCCGCACAGATACGCAGTATTTT. It is translated as CASSATRTDTQYF.

This clonotype has ten or more counts. The V call is TRBV20-1, the J call TRBJ2-5, with D possibly TRBD1 on 5 matching bases. This CDR3 has 16 amino acids. The V end was cut by 0 bases, the J end by 1 base, with 15 bases between. Germline V lookup: CDR1 DFQATT, CDR2 SNEGSKA (reference sequence). Written as DNA, the CDR3 is TGCAGTGCTAGAGATCCCAGGGCTCTGTCCCAAGAGACCCAGTACTTC. Protein sequence: CSARDPRALSQETQYF.

This clonotype was seen many times. The rearrangement links TRBV7-9 to TRBJ2-1; 10 nucleotides agree with TRBD2. V shed 4 bases, J shed 8 bases, and the junction held 8 bases outside the gene matches. CDR1 is SEHNR and CDR2 is FQNEAQ in the germline V gene (reference sequence). This CDR3 contains 15 residues. CDR3 nucleotide sequence: TGTGCCAGCAGCTCGGTCAGCGGGGGGGAAGATGAGCAGTTCTTC. Amino acid sequence: CASSSVSGGEDEQFF.

This clonotype was found many times. This rearrangement joins TRBV10-3 to TRBJ1-1, with TRBD1 as a possible D gene (5 bases). V dropped 7 bases and J dropped 1 base, with 10 bases sitting between them. The CDR3 loop spans 13 amino acids. Germline V lookup: CDR1 ENHRY, CDR2 SYGVKD. The CDR3 DNA is TGTGCCATCACCGGGACGGGGAACACTGAAGCTTTCTTT. It encodes CAITGTGNTEAFF.

This clonotype was observed at least ten times. The genes are TRBV7-2 and TRBJ1-2, with D uncertain. Germline V gives CDR1 SGHTA, CDR2 FQGNSA. There are 13 residues in the CDR3. Trimming stripped 2 bases from V and 7 bases from J, with 11 bases between. The chain's CDR3 is CASSLPQARGYTF. In DNA form, the CDR3 reads TGTGCCAGCAGCTTACCCCAGGCACGTGGCTACACCTTC.

This clonotype has ten or more counts. V is TRBV27 and J is TRBJ1-1; perhaps TRBD1 as D (5 bases). Germline assignment: CDR1 MNHEY and CDR2 SMNVEV (reference sequence). This CDR3 comprises 15 residues. Trimming took off 0 bases at V and 5 bases at J, with 13 bases between the two ends. As DNA, the CDR3 is TGTGCCAGCAGTTTATCGTTTTCTCGGGGGACTGAAGCTTTCTTT. This gives the protein CASSLSFSRGTEAFF.

This clonotype was recorded at least ten times. The chain uses TRBV3-1 and TRBJ1-1; D is ambiguous. V lost 1 base to trimming and J lost 3 bases, with 6 bases between them. The V gene's germline CDR1 is LGHDT and CDR2 YNNKEL (reference sequence). The CDR3 spans 13 residues. As DNA, the CDR3 is TGTGCCAGCAGCCAAGGAAGGTACACTGAAGCTTTCTTT. Translated, it gives CASSQGRYTEAFF.

This clonotype was counted many times. The gene calls are TRBV6-2 or TRBV6-3 and TRBJ1-4; a weak D match, TRBD1 (6 bases). CDR3 size: 13 residues. Germline lookup yields CDR1 MNHEY and CDR2 SVGEGT. The ends were cut back, 6 bases at V and 3 bases at J, with 8 bases in the middle. The CDR3 region is CASRGQPNEKLFF. CDR3 DNA sequence: TGTGCCAGCAGAGGACAGCCTAATGAAAAACTGTTTTTT.

Many counts were recorded for this clonotype. V is TRBV7-8 and J is TRBJ2-4; D possibly corresponds to TRBD2 (5 bases). This CDR3 has 16 amino acids. V gave up 5 bases and J gave up 3 bases, with 17 bases separating them. Germline loops: CDR1 SGHVS, CDR2 FQNEAQ. Here the CDR3 DNA reads TGTGCCAGCAGCCATAGGACTCTTATAGGCAAAAACATTCAGTACTTC. This codes for CASSHRTLIGKNIQYF.

This clonotype counts as medium-sized. This rearrangement joins TRBV7-6 to TRBJ1-3; D is unclear. Looked up from germline, CDR1 is SGHVS and CDR2 is FNYEAQ. This CDR3 comprises 16 residues. V gave up 0 bases and J gave up 4 bases, with 13 bases separating them. The CDR3, as DNA: TGTGCCAGCAGCTTAGCGATCCTAGAGGCCGGAAACACCATATATTTT. Translated, it gives CASSLAILEAGNTIYF.

This clonotype appeared many times. The rearrangement joins TRBV6-6 to TRBJ2-7; TRBD1 aligns across 9 bases. Looked up from germline, CDR1 is MNHNY and CDR2 is SVGAGI (reference sequence). This CDR3 has 13 amino acids. After removal of 11 bases from V and 5 bases from J, the junction contained 10 bases not matched to a gene. The CDR3 DNA follows: TGTGCCGCGTCGACAGGGGGAGTAGACGAGCAGTACTTC. Its translation: CAASTGGVDEQYF.

This clonotype was detected ten times or more. V gene TRBV6-5 combines with J gene TRBJ2-7; the match to TRBD1 covers 9 bases. This CDR3 comprises 14 residues. Trimming took 5 bases from V and 5 from J; bases not matched to a gene: 7. The germline gives CDR1 MNHEY, CDR2 SVGAGI. In DNA, the CDR3 is TGTGCCAGCAGTCACGCGGACAGGGGAGACGAGCAGTACTTC. Protein: CASSHADRGDEQYF.

This clonotype occurred a few times. The rearrangement uses TRBV24-1 and TRBJ2-2, with D maybe TRBD1 (5 bases). Germline assignment: CDR1 KGHDR and CDR2 SFDVKD. V was cut by 9 bases and J by 6 bases, with 16 bases left in between. CDR3 length: 14 residues. This CDR3 reads CATRPGRLAGELFF. The CDR3 DNA is TGTGCCACCCGGCCAGGGCGGCTCGCCGGGGAGCTGTTTTTT.

This clonotype was counted between two and nine times. This chain links TRBV20-1 with TRBJ2-7; weak D call: TRBD1 (5 bases). CDR3 length equals 14 residues. Germline V lookup: CDR1 DFQATT, CDR2 SNEGSKA (reference sequence). V lost 0 bases and J 1 base, leaving 10 bases between the germline ends. In DNA, the CDR3 is TGCAGTGCTAGAGAGGACAAAGGATCCTACGAGCAGTACTTC. Translating it yields CSAREDKGSYEQYF.

This clonotype appeared many times. The chain carries TRBV7-3 and TRBJ2-2; no reliable D call. The CDR3 extends over 14 amino acids. Trimming shortened V by 5 bases and J by 6 bases, and 13 bases separated the two germline ends. Germline V CDR1 and CDR2: SGHTA, FQGTGA. The CDR3 DNA reads as TGTGCCAGCAGCCCAACGGGTCCCCCCGGGGAGCTGTTTTTT. Translated, it gives CASSPTGPPGELFF.

This clonotype was recorded many times. The chain has TRBV20-1 and TRBJ1-6; TRBD1 aligns across 9 bases. The CDR3 is 14 residues long. J lost 6 bases, V lost 0 bases, and 0 bases had no gene match. The V gene's germline CDR1 is DFQATT and CDR2 SNEGSKA (reference sequence). In DNA, the CDR3 is TGCAGTGCTAGAGAGGACAGGGGTAATTCACCCCTCCACTTT. It yields the protein CSAREDRGNSPLHF.

This clonotype was seen many times. J is TRBJ2-1 and V is TRBV7-2; a weak D match, TRBD1 (6 bases). V was cut by 2 bases and J by 0 bases, with 17 bases left in between. CDR3 length equals 18 residues. Per germline, CDR1 SGHTA and CDR2 FQGNSA. The CDR3 sequence is CASSLLTGTKYSYNEQFF. The CDR3 nucleotides read TGTGCCAGCAGCTTACTGACCGGGACAAAATACTCCTACAATGAGCAGTTCTTC.

This clonotype was found many times. The chain is built from TRBV9 and TRBJ1-1; D gene unclear. V lost 8 bases and J lost 0, with 20 bases in between. This CDR3 has 16 residues. Germline V gives CDR1 SGDLS, CDR2 YYNGEE. In DNA form, the CDR3 reads TGTGCCAGTTCCTTGGCAACATGCAGGATGAACACTGAAGCTTTCTTT. Protein product: CASSLATCRMNTEAFF.